Listed here are 9 T cell receptor beta chains from one sample, sequenced in a study of beta chain features in type 1 diabetes. Every bit of the isolated RNA underwent reverse transcription, so sequencing read expressed TCRB transcripts. The protocol was immunoSEQ multiplex PCR, while the TCRdb copy is restricted to in-frame clones and leaves out a portion. This sample has 130,000 to 150,000 clones; 9% to 9.5% occur once, and the top ten carry around 0.63%. Source material: central memory CD4+ T cells from blood. The source is a man younger than 35 in good health.

J is TRBJ2-3 and V is TRBV29-1; 7 positions agree with TRBD1. The germline V gene encodes CDR1 SQVTM and CDR2 ANQGSEA. This CDR3 spans 14 amino acids. V shed 3 bases and J 6 bases; nucleotides not matched to a gene: 9. DNA for the CDR3: TGCAGCGTTGACACAGGGGCCGGAACGGATACGCAGTATTTT. Translated, it gives CSVDTGAGTDTQYF.

The chain combines TRBV30 with TRBJ1-2; D gene ambiguous. The CDR3 loop spans 14 amino acids. Trimming shortened V by 3 bases and J by 4 bases, and 15 bases separated the two germline ends. Germline CDR1 is GTSNPN and CDR2 is SVGIG (reference sequence). Here the CDR3 reads CAWRAAGIGYGYTF. Written as DNA, the CDR3 is TGTGCCTGGAGGGCGGCGGGCATCGGCTATGGCTACACCTTC.

This clone was picked up a small number of times. The rearrangement links TRBV15 to TRBJ2-5; the match to TRBD1 covers 9 bases. The DNA matches TRBJ2-7 better at its end, which makes the J call doubtful. The germline CDR1 and CDR2 sequences are LNHNV and YYDKDF (reference sequence). CDR3 length: 15 residues. CDR3 loop: CATSRGQGPHYEQYF. DNA of the CDR3: TGTGCCACCAGCAGGGGACAGGGCCCCCACTACGAGCAGTACTTC.

V and J are TRBV15 and TRBJ1-2, with a weak D call TRBD1 (5 bases). This CDR3 has 14 amino acids. Germline V gene data show CDR1 as LNHNV and CDR2 as YYDKDF (reference sequence). Trimming pared 1 base from V and 4 bases from J, leaving 10 bases between. CDR3 DNA sequence: TGTGCCACCAGCAGAGGGGGCGAAGGCTATGGCTACACCTTC. This sequence encodes CATSRGGEGYGYTF.

The rearrangement uses TRBV6-5 and TRBJ2-7; 8 nucleotides match TRBD1. The germline V gene has CDR1 MNHEY and CDR2 SVGAGI. V gave up 8 bases and J gave up 2 bases; unmatched junction bases: 5. There are 13 residues in the CDR3. The CDR3 protein is CASRQDRAYEQYF. Here the CDR3 DNA reads TGTGCCAGCCGCCAGGACAGGGCCTACGAGCAGTACTTC.

This clone was picked up a small number of times. The chain carries TRBV9 and TRBJ2-6, with a weak D call TRBD1 (5 bases). Germline V gives CDR1 SGDLS, CDR2 YYNGEE. The CDR3 spans 18 residues. Trimming took off 0 bases at V and 0 bases at J, with 13 bases between the two ends. CDR3 sequence: CASSVGGRPDSGANVLTF. CDR3 sequence (DNA): TGTGCCAGCAGCGTAGGGGGCAGACCCGACTCTGGGGCCAACGTCCTGACTTTC.

The J gene is TRBJ1-2, the V gene TRBV6-1; no clear D gene. In germline, CDR1 is MNHNS, CDR2 SASEGT. The V gene lost 3 bases and the J gene lost 8 bases, with 13 bases spanning the gap. The CDR3 loop spans 13 amino acids. CDR3 DNA: TGTGCCAGCAGTGATTCACCCCAGAGGGGCTACACCTTC. It encodes CASSDSPQRGYTF.

J is TRBJ2-3 and V is TRBV4-2; D ambiguous. The V end lost 4 bases, the J end lost 0 bases, and 17 bases lay between the germline ends. The CDR3 loop spans 17 amino acids. The V gene's germline CDR1 is LGHNA and CDR2 YNFKEQ. The DNA for the CDR3 is TGTGCCAGCAGCCTTCTGGTTACGGGTACTAGCACAGATACGCAGTATTTT. Amino acids: CASSLLVTGTSTDTQYF.

The sample holds a few counts of this clone. The chain combines TRBV7-2 with TRBJ2-7, with D perhaps matching TRBD1 (6 bases). V shed 1 base and J shed 4 bases, with 11 bases lying between them. CDR1 and CDR2 from the germline V gene are SGHTA and FQGNSA. The CDR3 is made up of 14 amino acids. CDR3: CASSLDQGWYEQYF. CDR3 bases: TGTGCCAGCAGCTTAGACCAGGGGTGGTACGAGCAGTACTTC.